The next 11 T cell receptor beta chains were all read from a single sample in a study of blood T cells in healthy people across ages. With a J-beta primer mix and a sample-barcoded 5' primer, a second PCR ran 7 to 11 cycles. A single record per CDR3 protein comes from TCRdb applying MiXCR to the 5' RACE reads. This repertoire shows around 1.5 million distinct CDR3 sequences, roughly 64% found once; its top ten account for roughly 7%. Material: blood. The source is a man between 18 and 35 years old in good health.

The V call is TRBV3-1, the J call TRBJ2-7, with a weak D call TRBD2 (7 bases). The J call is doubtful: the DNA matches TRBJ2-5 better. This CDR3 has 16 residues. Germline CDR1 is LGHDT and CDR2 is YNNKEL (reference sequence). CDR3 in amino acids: CASSLITGGRGETQYF. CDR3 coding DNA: TGTGCCAGCAGCCTAATAACGGGGGGCCGGGGAGAGACCCAGTACTTC.

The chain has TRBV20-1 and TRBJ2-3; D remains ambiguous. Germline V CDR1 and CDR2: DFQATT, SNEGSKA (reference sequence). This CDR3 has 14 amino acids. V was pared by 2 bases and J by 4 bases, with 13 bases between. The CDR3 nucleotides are TGCAGTGCTAGACGGCCCCGGAAGTCAGATACGCAGTATTTT. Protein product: CSARRPRKSDTQYF.

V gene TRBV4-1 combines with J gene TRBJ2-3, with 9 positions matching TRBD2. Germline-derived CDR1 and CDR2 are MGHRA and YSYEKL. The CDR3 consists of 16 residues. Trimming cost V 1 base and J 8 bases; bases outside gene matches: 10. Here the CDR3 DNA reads TGCGCCAGCAGCCAAGCCCCTAGCGGGACTCCAGGTACGCAGTATTTT. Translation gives CASSQAPSGTPGTQYF.

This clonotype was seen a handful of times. CDR3 sequence (DNA): TGCAGCGTTGCGGGGGACGATCAAGAGACCCAGTACTTC. This encodes CSVAGDDQETQYF. The chain employs TRBV29-1 and TRBJ2-5, with D possibly being TRBD2 (6 bases). V lost 4 bases and J 2 bases, leaving 11 bases between the germline ends. This CDR3 comprises 13 residues. Germline V CDR1 and CDR2: SQVTM, ANQGSEA.

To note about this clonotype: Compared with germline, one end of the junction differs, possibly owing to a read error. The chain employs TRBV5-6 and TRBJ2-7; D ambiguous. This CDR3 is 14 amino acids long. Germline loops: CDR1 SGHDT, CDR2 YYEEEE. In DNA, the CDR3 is TGTGCCAGCAGCTTCGATTTGGGTTCCTCCGAGCAGTACTTC. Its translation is CASSFDLGSSEQYF.

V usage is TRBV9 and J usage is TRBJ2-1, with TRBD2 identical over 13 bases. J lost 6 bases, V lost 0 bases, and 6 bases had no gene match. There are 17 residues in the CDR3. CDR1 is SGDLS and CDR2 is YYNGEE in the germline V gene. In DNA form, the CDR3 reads TGTGCCAGCAGCGTAGGGACTAGCGGGAGAGTATCCAATGAGCAGTTCTTC. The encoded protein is CASSVGTSGRVSNEQFF.

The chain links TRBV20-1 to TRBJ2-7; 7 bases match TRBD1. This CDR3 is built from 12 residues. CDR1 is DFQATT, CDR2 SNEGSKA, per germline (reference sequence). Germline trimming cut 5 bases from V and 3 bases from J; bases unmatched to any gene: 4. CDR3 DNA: TGCAGTGCTCAGGGGGTCCGCTACGAGCAGTACTTC. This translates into CSAQGVRYEQYF.

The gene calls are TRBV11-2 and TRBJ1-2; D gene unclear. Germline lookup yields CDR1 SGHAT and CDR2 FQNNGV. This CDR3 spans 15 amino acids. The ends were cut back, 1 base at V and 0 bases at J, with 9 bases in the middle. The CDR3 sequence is CASSLGRYANYGYTF. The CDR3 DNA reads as TGTGCCAGCAGCTTAGGCCGGTACGCTAACTATGGCTACACCTTC. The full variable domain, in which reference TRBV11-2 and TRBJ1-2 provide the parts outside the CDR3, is EAGVAQSPRYKIIEKRQSVAFWCNPISGHATLYWYQQILGQGPKLLIQFQNNGVVDDSQLPKDRFSAERLKGVDSTLKIQPAKLEDSAVYLCASSLGRYANYGYTFGSGTRLTVV.

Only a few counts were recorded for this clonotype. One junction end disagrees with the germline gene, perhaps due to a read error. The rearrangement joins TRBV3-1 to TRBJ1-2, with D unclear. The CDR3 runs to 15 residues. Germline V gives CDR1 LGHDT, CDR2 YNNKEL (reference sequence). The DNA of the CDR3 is TGTGCCAGCAGCCAAGTTGGGCGCGACTCCTATGGTTACACCTTC. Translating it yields CASSQVGRDSYGYTF.

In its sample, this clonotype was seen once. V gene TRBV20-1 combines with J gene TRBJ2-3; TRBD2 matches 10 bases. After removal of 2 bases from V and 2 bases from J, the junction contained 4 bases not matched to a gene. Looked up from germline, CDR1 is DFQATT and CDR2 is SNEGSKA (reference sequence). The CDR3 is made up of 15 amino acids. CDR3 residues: CSARKREGPTDTQYF. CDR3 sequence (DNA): TGCAGTGCTAGAAAGCGGGAGGGCCCCACAGATACGCAGTATTTT.

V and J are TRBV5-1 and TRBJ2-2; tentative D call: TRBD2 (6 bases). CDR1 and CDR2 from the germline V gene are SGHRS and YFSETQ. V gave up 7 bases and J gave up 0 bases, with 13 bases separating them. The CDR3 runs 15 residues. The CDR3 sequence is CASAVADANTGELFF. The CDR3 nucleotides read TGCGCCAGCGCCGTAGCGGACGCGAACACCGGGGAGCTGTTTTTT.